The T cell receptor (beta chain) under discussion was sequenced for a study of cytomegalovirus exposure and HLA in healthy donors. Study-level results: There were a few CMV-associated chains whose specificity for CMV antigens was confirmed in vitro. The investigators catalogued some 160 TCR beta chains as cytomegalovirus-associated.

Worth noting for this clone: Its antigen is still unknown.

This CDR3 has 15 residues. Deletions cut 5 bases from V and 0 bases from J, with 14 bases between. From germline, CDR1 is MNHEY and CDR2 SVGAGI. The primer mix had 60 Vbeta and 13 Jbeta primers. This table comes from immunoSEQ multiplex PCR, and its TCRdb copy is limited to in-frame clones, with some not included. The data contain fewer than 140,000 clones, over 60% of them singletons. The sequencing sample was made of PBMCs. The receptor comes from a woman between 50 and 59 years old in good health and CMV-seropositive. The chain recombines TRBV6-5 with TRBJ2-7; tentative D call: TRBD1 (6 bases). CDR3 residues: CASSRTGQLSYEQYF. The CDR3 DNA sequence: TGTGCCAGCAGTCGCACGGGACAACTCTCCTACGAGCAGTACTTC.